This is a list of T cell receptor beta chains from one sample in a study of cytomegalovirus exposure and HLA in healthy donors. Clones were sequenced by immunoSEQ multiplex PCR, and TCRdb holds only the in-frame ones, with some missing. The table lists about 140,000 clones, around 83% of them singletons. Sequenced material: PBMCs. These receptor sequences come from a male donor in good health and CMV-seropositive. The CDR3 runs from the conserved cysteine through the conserved F or W. The order of the fields is D gene, V gene, J gene, CDR3 protein, CDR3 DNA. D genes are given only for firm matches.

-,TRBV19,TRBJ2-1,CASGTPQFF,TGTGCCAGTGGGACACCCCAGTTCTTC
-,TRBV6-5,TRBJ2-7,CASSYLGGYEQYF,TGTGCCAGCAGTTACCTGGGGGGCTACGAGCAGTACTTC
TRBD1,TRBV27,TRBJ1-3,CASSNRGSGNTIYF,TGTGCCAGCAGTAACAGGGGATCTGGAAACACCATATATTTT
-,TRBV6-5,TRBJ1-2,CATLRGDYGYTF,TGTGCCACCCTCCGGGGAGACTATGGCTACACCTTC
-,TRBV25-1,TRBJ2-7,CASGEYSIGEQYF,TGTGCCAGCGGTGAATATTCGATCGGCGAGCAGTACTTC
TRBD1,TRBV28,TRBJ2-7,CASSTGAGTYEQYF,TGTGCCAGCAGTACAGGGGCAGGGACCTACGAGCAGTACTTC
-,TRBV27,TRBJ2-7,CASSLRQTYEQYF,TGTGCCAGCAGTCTAAGACAGACCTACGAGCAGTACTTC
-,TRBV14,TRBJ2-3,CASSQGTVDTQYF,TGTGCCAGCAGCCAGGGGACTGTAGATACGCAGTATTTT
-,TRBV4-3,TRBJ2-3,CASSQVLEDTQYF,TGCGCCAGCAGCCAAGTCCTGGAGGATACGCAGTATTTT
TRBD2,TRBV4-2,TRBJ2-7,CASSQDRLAGGSSYEQYF,TGTGCCAGCAGCCAAGATAGACTAGCGGGGGGTAGCTCCTACGAGCAGTACTTC